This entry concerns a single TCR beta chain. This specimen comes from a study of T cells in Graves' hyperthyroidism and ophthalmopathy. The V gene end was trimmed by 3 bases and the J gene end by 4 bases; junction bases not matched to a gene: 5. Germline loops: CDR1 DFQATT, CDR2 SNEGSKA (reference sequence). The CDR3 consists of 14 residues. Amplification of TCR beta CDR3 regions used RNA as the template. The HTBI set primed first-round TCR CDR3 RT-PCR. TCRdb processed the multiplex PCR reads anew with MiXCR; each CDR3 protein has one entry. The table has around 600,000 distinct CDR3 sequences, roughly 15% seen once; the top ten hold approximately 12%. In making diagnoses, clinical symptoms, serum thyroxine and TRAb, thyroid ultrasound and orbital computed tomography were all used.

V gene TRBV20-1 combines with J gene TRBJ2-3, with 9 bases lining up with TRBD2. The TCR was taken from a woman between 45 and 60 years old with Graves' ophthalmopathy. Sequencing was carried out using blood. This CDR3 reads CSASLAGRSDTQYF. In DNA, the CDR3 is TGCAGTGCTAGCCTAGCGGGACGATCAGATACGCAGTATTTT.